Listed here are 30 T cell receptor beta chains from one sample, sequenced in a study of human T cells and chemical hapten exposure. Regarding time point: patch test 2, 6 weeks after DPC sensitization. The treatment denotes: therapeutic diphenylcyclopropenone sensitization with weekly scalp DPC. TCRdb used MiXCR to reprocess the RACE reads, holding one entry per CDR3 protein. The table includes tens of thousands of distinct CDR3 sequences, approximately 10% detected once. This specimen was whole blood, taken in connection with sensitization to the hapten diphenylcyclopropenone (DPC). Receptors originate from a man in his forties or fifties with alopecia areata. Some clones in this sample may be carry-over from other donors' samples.

This clonotype was seen a handful of times. The chain couples TRBV6-5 to TRBJ2-1; a weak D match, TRBD2 (5 bases). Germline V CDR1 and CDR2: MNHEY, SVGAGI. The CDR3 covers 13 residues. V was trimmed by 2 bases and J by 7 bases, leaving 9 bases between them. CDR3 bases: TGTGCCAGCAGTTACCGGGGAACTAATGAGCAGTTCTTC. Protein sequence: CASSYRGTNEQFF.

Note on this clonotype: Because it lacks the conserved phenylalanine or tryptophan at the end, this CDR3 is likely a read error. The J gene is TRBJ2-4, the V gene TRBV9, with 10 bases identical to TRBD1. This CDR3 contains 15 residues. Germline lookup yields CDR1 SGDLS and CDR2 YYNGEE. The junction had 10 bases not matched to a gene; V was cut back by 4 bases and J by 9 bases. Here the CDR3 reads CASSPRGTGEAIQYL. As DNA, the CDR3 is TGTGCCAGCAGCCCACGCGGGACAGGGGAGGCCATTCAGTACCTC.

In its sample, this clonotype was seen a few times. The V and J genes are TRBV6-2 or TRBV6-3 and TRBJ2-5; a weak D match, TRBD2 (5 bases). Trimming took 6 bases from V and 4 from J, leaving 18 bases between them. This CDR3 region has 15 residues. Germline CDR1 MNHEY, CDR2 SVGEGT. The CDR3 sequence is CASSLLGQGGETQYF. The CDR3 region has the DNA TGTGCCAGCAGCCTATTAGGGCAAGGAGGAGAGACCCAGTACTTC.

The chain joins TRBV24-1 to TRBJ2-2, with 15 nucleotides matching TRBD2. There are 19 residues in the CDR3. The V and J ends lost 4 bases and 4 bases, in that order; junction bases with no gene match: 9. The germline CDR1 and CDR2 sequences are KGHDR and SFDVKD. For the CDR3, the DNA is TGTGCCACCAGTGACCTAGGACTAGCGGGAGGGCGAAGCACCGGGGAGCTGTTTTTT. Protein product: CATSDLGLAGGRSTGELFF.

This clonotype was counted many times. The chain links TRBV7-9 to TRBJ2-1; no firm D call. CDR1 is SEHNR, CDR2 FQNEAQ, per germline (reference sequence). The CDR3 is 15 residues long. With 6 bases removed from V and 0 bases from J, the gap between germline ends came to 12 bases. CDR3 sequence (DNA): TGTGCCAGCAGTCCAAGGACGGGCTCCTACAATGAGCAGTTCTTC. Amino acid sequence: CASSPRTGSYNEQFF.

This chain links TRBV5-4 with TRBJ2-3; 12 bases agree with TRBD2. From germline, CDR1 is SGHNT and CDR2 YYREEE (reference sequence). This CDR3 has 17 amino acids. The J segment lost 4 bases and the V segment lost 3 bases, leaving 9 bases of the junction unmatched. CDR3 nucleotide sequence: TGTGCCAGCAGCTCTCAGACTAGCGGGAGTCTCCCAGATACGCAGTATTTT. This encodes CASSSQTSGSLPDTQYF.

This chain joins TRBV28 and TRBJ1-1; D call uncertain. The CDR3 has 14 residues. The V and J ends lost 1 base and 8 bases respectively, with 14 bases between them. Germline loops: CDR1 MDHEN, CDR2 SYDVKM. The CDR3 region is CASSLSPTPPEAFF. Here the CDR3 DNA reads TGTGCCAGCAGTTTATCACCAACCCCCCCAGAAGCTTTCTTT.

This clonotype was found a few times. The V call is TRBV19, the J call TRBJ2-7, with D possibly matching TRBD2 (5 bases). The ends were cut back, 5 bases at V and 2 bases at J, with 13 bases in the middle. The CDR3 loop spans 14 amino acids. Germline CDR1 and CDR2: LNHDA and SQIVND (reference sequence). This chain's CDR3 is CASSSPGRTYEQYF. In nucleotides, the CDR3 is TGTGCCAGTAGTTCGCCGGGGAGAACCTACGAGCAGTACTTC.

This clonotype was seen a single time. J is TRBJ2-3 and V is TRBV7-9; no firm D call. CDR3 length: 13 amino acids. The V gene's germline CDR1 is SEHNR and CDR2 FQNEAQ (reference sequence). V was pared by 3 bases and J by 1 base, with 5 bases between. The CDR3 DNA is TGTGCCAGCAGCTTTCTCCGCACAGATACGCAGTATTTT. Amino acids: CASSFLRTDTQYF. Full variable domain (outside the CDR3, taken from reference TRBV7-9 and TRBJ2-3): DTGVSQNPRHKITKRGQNVTFRCDPISEHNRLYWYRQTLGQGPEFLTYFQNEAQLEKSRLLSDRFSAERPKGSFSTLEIQRTEQGDSAMYLCASSFLRTDTQYFGPGTRLTVL.

This clonotype occurred a few times. The chain recombines TRBV29-1 with TRBJ2-1, with a weak D call TRBD2 (5 bases). CDR3 length: 11 residues. CDR1 is SQVTM and CDR2 is ANQGSEA in the germline V gene. V was shortened by 6 bases and J by 6 bases, with 9 bases between the two germline ends. The CDR3 bases are TGCAGCGTGCGGGTAGGCAATGAGCAGTTCTTC. Protein product: CSVRVGNEQFF.

This rearrangement joins TRBV5-1 to TRBJ2-1, with no clear D. The CDR3 totals 16 residues. The V end was cut by 6 bases, the J end by 0 bases, with 16 bases between. Germline lookup yields CDR1 SGHRS and CDR2 YFSETQ. Here the CDR3 DNA reads TGCGCCAGCACCAAGACTGCCCCGAGCTCCTACAATGAGCAGTTCTTC. Translated, it gives CASTKTAPSSYNEQFF.

The genes are TRBV20-1 and TRBJ1-5; TRBD1 is a possible D gene (6 bases). CDR1 and CDR2 (germline): DFQATT, SNEGSKA (reference sequence). The V gene lost 3 bases and the J gene lost 4 bases, with 10 bases spanning the gap. The CDR3 is 13 residues long. Here the CDR3 DNA reads TGCAGTGCTAGGCCCACAGGGAATCAGCCCCAGCATTTT. This translates into CSARPTGNQPQHF.

V usage is TRBV18 and J usage is TRBJ2-5; D gene ambiguous. The germline V gene has CDR1 KGHSH and CDR2 LQKENI. This CDR3 is 14 amino acids long. The germline V and J ends were trimmed by 0 bases and 5 bases, with 10 bases remaining between them. CDR3 DNA: TGTGCCAGCTCACCACCAGGGCTAGTTGAGACCCAGTACTTC. This encodes CASSPPGLVETQYF. Full variable domain (remainder filled in from reference TRBV18 and TRBJ2-5): NAGVMQNPRHLVRRRGQEARLRCSPMKGHSHVYWYRQLPEEGLKFMVYLQKENIIDESGMPKERFSAEFPKEGPSILRIQQVVRGDSAAYFCASSPPGLVETQYFGPGTRLLVL.

This clonotype has more than one count but fewer than ten. The CDR3 spells CASSQDNSKGTEAFF. CDR3 bases: TGCGCCAGCAGCCAAGACAACAGTAAGGGCACTGAAGCTTTCTTT. The chain has TRBV4-3 and TRBJ1-1; no definite D call. The germline CDR1 and CDR2 sequences are LGHNA and YSLEER. The CDR3 has 15 residues. V lost 0 bases and J 4 bases, leaving 12 bases between the germline ends.

There are a few counts of this clonotype. The gene calls are TRBV19 and TRBJ2-6; D is unclear. The CDR3 is 17 residues long. Germline V gives CDR1 LNHDA, CDR2 SQIVND (reference sequence). V was cut by 3 bases and J by 0 bases, with 12 bases left in between. The CDR3 DNA reads TGTGCCAGTAGTATGGTAAAGGTTTACTCTGGGGCCAACGTCCTGACTTTC. It specifies CASSMVKVYSGANVLTF. The complete variable domain, with remaining parts taken from reference TRBV19 and TRBJ2-6, reads DGGITQSPKYLFRKEGQNVTLSCEQNLNHDAMYWYRQDPGQGLRLIYYSQIVNDFQKGDIAEGYSVSREKKESFPLTVTSAQKNPTAFYLCASSMVKVYSGANVLTFGAGSRLTVL.

This clonotype was recorded many times. The chain joins TRBV7-9 to TRBJ1-4; 8 bases line up with TRBD1. Germline V gene lookup returns CDR1 SEHNR and CDR2 FQNEAQ (reference sequence). The CDR3 is 14 residues long. J lost 8 bases, V lost 1 base, and 3 bases had no gene match. DNA of the CDR3: TGTGCCAGCAGCTTAGGGACAGGGCCAGAAAAACTGTTTTTT. Translated: CASSLGTGPEKLFF.

The chain combines TRBV7-9 with TRBJ2-7; TRBD1 matches at 8 bases. This CDR3 contains 14 residues. The V gene's germline CDR1 is SEHNR and CDR2 FQNEAQ (reference sequence). With V trimmed by 7 bases and J by 2 bases, 7 bases remained unmatched. As DNA, the CDR3 is TGTGCCAGCACCGAAACAGGGGGGACCTACGAGCAGTACTTC. This gives the protein CASTETGGTYEQYF.

This sequence joins TRBV29-1 and TRBJ2-3, with a tentative D call TRBD1 (6 bases). CDR3 length equals 14 residues. Trimming removed 6 bases from V and 6 bases from J, with 19 bases in between. In germline, CDR1 is SQVTM, CDR2 ANQGSEA. CDR3 residues: CSVRQTGIEDTQYF. In DNA, the CDR3 is TGCAGCGTCCGCCAGACAGGAATAGAGGATACGCAGTATTTT.

This clonotype was seen more than once but under ten times. The chain employs TRBV5-1 and TRBJ2-1; 14 nucleotides align to TRBD2. The CDR3 has 15 amino acids. Germline values: CDR1 SGHRS, CDR2 YFSETQ. J lost 9 bases, V lost 2 bases, and 4 bases had no gene match. The CDR3 loop is CASSLNGLAGGEQFF. For the CDR3, the DNA is TGCGCCAGCAGCTTAAACGGACTAGCGGGAGGTGAGCAGTTCTTC.

The chain couples TRBV15 to TRBJ2-4; 15 bases map to TRBD2. Germline V gene lookup returns CDR1 LNHNV and CDR2 YYDKDF (reference sequence). The CDR3 consists of 16 residues. The V gene end was trimmed by 5 bases and the J gene end by 7 bases; junction bases not matched to a gene: 6. In nucleotides, the CDR3 is TGTGCCACCAGCTACGGACTAGCGGGAGGGGAGAACATTCAGTACTTC. It encodes CATSYGLAGGENIQYF. Combining the CDR3 with reference TRBV15 and TRBJ2-4 gives the whole variable domain DAMVIQNPRYQVTQFGKPVTLSCSQTLNHNVMYWYQQKSSQAPKLLFHYYDKDFNNEADTPDNFQSRRPNTSFCFLDIRSPGLGDTAMYLCATSYGLAGGENIQYFGAGTRLSVL.

Only a few counts were recorded for this clonotype. The rearrangement uses TRBV10-3 and TRBJ1-6; TRBD1 matches 8 bases. CDR3 length: 13 amino acids. Germline CDR1 and CDR2: ENHRY and SYGVKD. Trimming cost V 6 bases and J 10 bases; bases outside gene matches: 5. CDR3 nucleotides: TGTGCCATCAGAGGACAGGGAACATCACCCCTCCACTTT. It is translated as CAIRGQGTSPLHF.

The CDR3 DNA sequence: TGTGCCAGCAGCTTAGCAACAAGATCTAGCACAGATACGCAGTATTTT. It specifies CASSLATRSSTDTQYF. The chain couples TRBV7-9 to TRBJ2-3; the D is unclear. This CDR3 contains 16 residues. Trimming shortened V by 0 bases and J by 0 bases, and 10 bases separated the two germline ends. Per the germline V gene, CDR1 is SEHNR and CDR2 is FQNEAQ (reference sequence).

The chain couples TRBV9 to TRBJ1-6; 8 nucleotides match TRBD1. Trimming cost V 0 bases and J 9 bases; bases outside gene matches: 8. This CDR3 region has 16 residues. The germline V gene has CDR1 SGDLS and CDR2 YYNGEE. The CDR3 protein is CASSVGQTGASSPLHF. For the CDR3, the DNA is TGTGCCAGCAGCGTAGGTCAGACAGGGGCGAGTTCACCCCTCCACTTT.

The V and J genes are TRBV11-2 and TRBJ2-1; unclear D gene. V was cut by 1 base and J by 4 bases, with 8 bases left in between. CDR3 length: 14 amino acids. CDR1 and CDR2 (germline): SGHAT, FQNNGV. The CDR3 DNA follows: TGTGCCAGCAGCTTAGTGGCCATGTACAATGAGCAGTTCTTC. This translates into CASSLVAMYNEQFF. Full variable domain (remainder filled in from reference TRBV11-2 and TRBJ2-1): EAGVAQSPRYKIIEKRQSVAFWCNPISGHATLYWYQQILGQGPKLLIQFQNNGVVDDSQLPKDRFSAERLKGVDSTLKIQPAKLEDSAVYLCASSLVAMYNEQFFGPGTRLTVL.

This clonotype was seen a few times. V gene TRBV3-1 combines with J gene TRBJ2-3; TRBD2 is a possible D gene (6 bases). V was cut by 4 bases and J by 2 bases, with 13 bases left in between. Germline assignment: CDR1 LGHDT and CDR2 YNNKEL (reference sequence). This CDR3 has 15 residues. The CDR3 loop reads CASSPREQVTDTQYF. The CDR3 DNA reads as TGTGCCAGCAGCCCTCGGGAGCAGGTCACAGATACGCAGTATTTT.

Ten or more counts support this clonotype. The CDR3 DNA sequence: TGCAGTGCTAGGGCAGGGGACTATAATTCACCCCTCCACTTT. Translated: CSARAGDYNSPLHF. The gene calls are TRBV20-1 and TRBJ1-6, with D possibly matching TRBD1 (6 bases). This CDR3 has 14 residues. CDR1 and CDR2 (germline): DFQATT, SNEGSKA (reference sequence). V was shortened by 3 bases and J by 3 bases, with 9 bases between the two germline ends.

This clonotype was detected many times. The chain has TRBV4-1 and TRBJ2-1, with TRBD2 matching 9 bases. Unmatched junction bases numbered 5, after V lost 1 base and J lost 4 bases. CDR1 and CDR2 (germline): MGHRA, YSYEKL. The CDR3 loop spans 16 amino acids. CDR3 DNA sequence: TGCGCCAGCAGCCAAGTTAGCGGGAGAGCGTACAATGAGCAGTTCTTC. This sequence encodes CASSQVSGRAYNEQFF.

The sample holds many counts of this clonotype. CDR3 nucleotide sequence: TGCGCCAGCAGCCGGAAAAGAGTTGTCCGCGGGAGTTTGACTAGCGGGACTAGCACAGATACGCAGTATTTT. Its translation: CASSRKRVVRGSLTSGTSTDTQYF. The V gene is TRBV4-3, the J gene TRBJ2-3, with 11 bases fitting TRBD2. Trimming at V came to 4 bases and at J to 0 bases, leaving 27 bases not matched to a gene. Germline assignment: CDR1 LGHNA and CDR2 YSLEER. The CDR3 extends over 24 amino acids.

The gene calls are TRBV5-1 and TRBJ2-2; D assignment may be TRBD1 or TRBD2 (5 bases each). The germline CDR1 and CDR2 sequences are SGHRS and YFSETQ. The CDR3 has 16 amino acids. The germline V and J ends were trimmed by 0 bases and 2 bases, with 11 bases remaining between them. CDR3 residues: CASSLATGGNTGELFF. The CDR3 DNA sequence: TGCGCCAGCAGCTTGGCTACAGGAGGCAACACCGGGGAGCTGTTTTTT.

This clonotype was observed many times. The chain has TRBV5-6 and TRBJ1-4; 9 positions match TRBD1. Germline loops: CDR1 SGHDT, CDR2 YYEEEE. This CDR3 contains 14 residues. With V trimmed by 4 bases and J by 5 bases, 3 bases remained unmatched. CDR3 region: CASSTGTGNEKLFF. For the CDR3, the DNA is TGTGCCAGCAGCACCGGGACAGGGAATGAAAAACTGTTTTTT.